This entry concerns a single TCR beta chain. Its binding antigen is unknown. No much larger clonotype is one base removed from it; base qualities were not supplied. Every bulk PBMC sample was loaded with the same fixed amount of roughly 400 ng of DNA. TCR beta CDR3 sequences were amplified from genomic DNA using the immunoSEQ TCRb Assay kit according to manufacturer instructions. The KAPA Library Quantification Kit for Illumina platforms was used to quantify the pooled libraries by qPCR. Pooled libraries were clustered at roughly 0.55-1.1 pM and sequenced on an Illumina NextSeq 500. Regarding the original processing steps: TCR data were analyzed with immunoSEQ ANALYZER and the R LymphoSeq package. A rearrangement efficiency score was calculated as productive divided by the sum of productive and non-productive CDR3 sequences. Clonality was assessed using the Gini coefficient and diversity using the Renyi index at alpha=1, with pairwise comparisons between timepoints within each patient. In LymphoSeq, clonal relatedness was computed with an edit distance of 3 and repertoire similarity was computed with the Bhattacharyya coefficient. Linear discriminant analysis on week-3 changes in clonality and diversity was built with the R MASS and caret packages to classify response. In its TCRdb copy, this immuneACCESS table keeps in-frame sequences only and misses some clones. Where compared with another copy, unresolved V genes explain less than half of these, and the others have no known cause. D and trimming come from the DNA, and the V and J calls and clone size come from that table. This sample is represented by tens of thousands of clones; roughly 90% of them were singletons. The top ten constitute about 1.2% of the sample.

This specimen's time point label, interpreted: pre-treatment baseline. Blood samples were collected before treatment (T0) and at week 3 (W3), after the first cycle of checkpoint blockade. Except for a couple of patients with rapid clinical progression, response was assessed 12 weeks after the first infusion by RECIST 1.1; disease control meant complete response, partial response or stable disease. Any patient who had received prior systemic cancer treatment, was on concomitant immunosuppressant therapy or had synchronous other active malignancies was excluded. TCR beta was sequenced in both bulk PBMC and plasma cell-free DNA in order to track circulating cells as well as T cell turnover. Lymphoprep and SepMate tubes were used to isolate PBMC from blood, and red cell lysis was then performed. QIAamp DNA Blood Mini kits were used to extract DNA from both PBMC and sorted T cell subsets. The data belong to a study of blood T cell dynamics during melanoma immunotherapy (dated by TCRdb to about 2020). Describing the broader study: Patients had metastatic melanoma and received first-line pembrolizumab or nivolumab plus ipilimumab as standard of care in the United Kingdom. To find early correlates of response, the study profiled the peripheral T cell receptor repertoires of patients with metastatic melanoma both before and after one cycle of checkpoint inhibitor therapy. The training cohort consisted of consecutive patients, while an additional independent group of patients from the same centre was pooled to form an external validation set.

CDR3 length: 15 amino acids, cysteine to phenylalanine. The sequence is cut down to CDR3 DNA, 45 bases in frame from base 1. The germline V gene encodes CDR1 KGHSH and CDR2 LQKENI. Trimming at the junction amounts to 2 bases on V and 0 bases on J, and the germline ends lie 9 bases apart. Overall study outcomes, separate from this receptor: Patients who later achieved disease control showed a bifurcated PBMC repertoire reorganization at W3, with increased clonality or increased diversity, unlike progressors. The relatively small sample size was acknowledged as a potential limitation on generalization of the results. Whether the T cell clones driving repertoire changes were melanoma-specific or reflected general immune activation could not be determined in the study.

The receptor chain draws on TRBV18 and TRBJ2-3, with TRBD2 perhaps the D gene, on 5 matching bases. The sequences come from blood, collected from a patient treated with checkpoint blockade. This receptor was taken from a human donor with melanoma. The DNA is TGTGCCAGCTCACCAGGGAGCAGGAGCACAGATACGCAGTATTTT. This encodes CASSPGSRSTDTQYF.